A single sample is the source of the 20 T cell receptor beta chains below, sequenced in a study of regulatory T cells in long-lasting Graves disease. Noted time point: newly diagnosed GD, antithyroid drugs for less than 3 months. PBMC RNA served as the TCR library source. Combining iRepertoire HTBI primers with Arm-PCR of CDR3 regions, the authors built TCR beta libraries. TCRdb passed the multiplex PCR reads through MiXCR, listing each CDR3 protein once. The sample consists of approximately 360,000 distinct CDR3 sequences, approximately 10% of them appearing once. This sample also belongs to another study, concerning T cells in Graves' hyperthyroidism and ophthalmopathy.

The source material was peripheral blood mononuclear cells (PBMCs), sampled at new diagnosis, from a patient treated with antithyroid drugs. These TCRs come from a woman younger than 30 with Graves disease.

There are many counts of this clonotype. CDR3 nucleotides: TGTGCCAGCAGCTTATCGACAGGGGCTTACGAGCAGTACGTC. The encoded protein is CASSLSTGAYEQYV. J is TRBJ2-7 and V is TRBV7-2, with 8 positions matching TRBD1. V dropped 2 bases and J dropped 4; count of bases not matched to a gene: 4. Germline-derived CDR1 and CDR2 are SGHTA and FQGNSA. The CDR3 length is 14 residues.

This clonotype came up many times. The V call is TRBV12-3 or TRBV12-4, the J call TRBJ1-1; D remains ambiguous. The CDR3 runs 14 residues. Trimming pared 2 bases from V and 6 bases from J, leaving 13 bases between. In DNA, the CDR3 is TGTGCCAGCAGTTTATATGGGTTGGCCGCTGAAGCTTTCTTT. It yields the protein CASSLYGLAAEAFF.

This clonotype was seen at least ten times. This chain links TRBV11-2 with TRBJ2-5; D could derive from TRBD1 or TRBD2 (5 bases each). Germline V CDR1 and CDR2: SGHAT, FQNNGV. The CDR3 consists of 16 residues. Trimming pared 5 bases from V and 5 bases from J, leaving 21 bases between. The CDR3 nucleotides are TGTGCCAGCAGCGGGACCGACGGACCCCCAACGGAGACCCAGTACTTC. Translated: CASSGTDGPPTETQYF.

In its sample, this clonotype was seen a few times. This chain uses TRBV9 with TRBJ1-2, with D possibly matching TRBD1 (6 bases). CDR1 is SGDLS and CDR2 is YYNGEE in the germline V gene. The V end was cut by 3 bases, the J end by 2 bases, with 11 bases between. The CDR3 consists of 14 residues. The CDR3 loop reads CASSEGGLNYGYTF. CDR3 nucleotide sequence: TGTGCCAGCAGCGAGGGGGGGCTGAACTATGGCTACACCTTC.

The sample holds many counts of this clonotype. V gene TRBV19 combines with J gene TRBJ1-1, with TRBD1 matching 7 bases. Germline trimming cut 3 bases from V and 4 bases from J; bases unmatched to any gene: 11. This CDR3 is built from 16 residues. Per germline, CDR1 LNHDA and CDR2 SQIVND (reference sequence). The DNA of the CDR3 is TGTGCCAGTAGTATGGGAGGCAGGGGGTATGGCACTGAAGCTTTCTTT. As protein: CASSMGGRGYGTEAFF. The whole variable domain, remainder taken from reference TRBV19 and TRBJ1-1, is DGGITQSPKYLFRKEGQNVTLSCEQNLNHDAMYWYRQDPGQGLRLIYYSQIVNDFQKGDIAEGYSVSREKKESFPLTVTSAQKNPTAFYLCASSMGGRGYGTEAFFGQGTRLTVV.

The chain joins TRBV5-4 to TRBJ2-6; D might be TRBD2 (6 bases). CDR1 and CDR2 from the germline V gene are SGHNT and YYREEE (reference sequence). The CDR3 extends over 18 amino acids. Trimming shortened V by 4 bases and J by 0 bases, and 17 bases separated the two germline ends. CDR3 bases: TGTGCCAGCAGCGAAACCGGGGGTTTATTCTCTGGGGCCAACGTCCTGACTTTC. Its protein product is CASSETGGLFSGANVLTF.

The sample holds many counts of this clonotype. The V gene is TRBV7-2, the J gene TRBJ2-3; 8 bases line up with TRBD2. Germline trimming cut 4 bases from V and 2 bases from J; bases unmatched to any gene: 2. The V gene's germline CDR1 is SGHTA and CDR2 FQGNSA. This CDR3 region has 14 residues. Written as DNA, the CDR3 is TGTGCCAGCAGCTGGCGGGGGGCCACAGATACGCAGTATTTT. This gives the protein CASSWRGATDTQYF. The full variable domain, with the rest looked up from reference TRBV7-2 and TRBJ2-3, is GAGVSQSPSNKVTEKGKDVELRCDPISGHTALYWYRQSLGQGLEFLIYFQGNSAPDKSGLPSDRFSAERTGGSVSTLTIQRTQQEDSAVYLCASSWRGATDTQYFGPGTRLTVL.

The V and J genes are TRBV4-1 and TRBJ1-3, with a possible D match to TRBD1 (6 bases). Trimming pared 5 bases from V and 0 bases from J, leaving 14 bases between. The CDR3 is made up of 16 amino acids. CDR1 and CDR2 from the germline V gene are MGHRA and YSYEKL. The CDR3 region has the DNA TGCGCCAGCAGCGTACAGGGTGATACCTCTGGAAACACCATATATTTT. Amino acid sequence: CASSVQGDTSGNTIYF.

The sample holds many counts of this clonotype. The chain recombines TRBV19 with TRBJ2-1; 9 bases are shared with TRBD1. V gave up 5 bases and J gave up 0 bases; unmatched junction bases: 5. The CDR3 length is 16 residues. Per the germline V gene, CDR1 is LNHDA and CDR2 is SQIVND (reference sequence). The CDR3 DNA reads TGTGCCAGTAGTCGGACAGGGGTAAGCTCCTACAATGAGCAGTTCTTC. Translated, it gives CASSRTGVSSYNEQFF.

This clonotype came up many times. The CDR3 coding sequence is TGTGCCAGCAGTCCGGGAGGGTCCTATGGCTACACCTTC. Amino acids: CASSPGGSYGYTF. The chain employs TRBV7-9 and TRBJ1-2; D uncertain. The V end lost 6 bases, the J end lost 4 bases, and 12 bases lay between the germline ends. The CDR3 extends over 13 amino acids. CDR1 and CDR2 from the germline V gene are SEHNR and FQNEAQ (reference sequence).

This clonotype was counted ten times or more. The genes are TRBV2 and TRBJ2-7; 8 bases match TRBD1. The CDR3 runs to 16 residues. The V and J ends lost 11 bases and 9 bases, in that order; junction bases with no gene match: 24. From germline, CDR1 is SNHLY and CDR2 FYNNEI. The chain's CDR3 is CASRGLDRGVSLGQYF. The CDR3 nucleotides read TGTGCCTCACGGGGCCTTGACAGGGGTGTCTCGTTGGGGCAGTACTTC.

This chain links TRBV7-8 with TRBJ2-1, with TRBD1 as a possible D gene (5 bases). V was shortened by 0 bases and J by 5 bases, with 11 bases between the two germline ends. Per the germline V gene, CDR1 is SGHVS and CDR2 is FQNEAQ. The CDR3 has 15 residues. The CDR3 here is CASSLAGPYHNEQFF. Here the CDR3 DNA reads TGTGCCAGCAGCTTAGCGGGGCCGTACCACAATGAGCAGTTCTTC. Combining the CDR3 with reference TRBV7-8 and TRBJ2-1 gives the whole variable domain GAGVSQSPRYKVAKRGQDVALRCDPISGHVSLFWYQQALGQGPEFLTYFQNEAQLDKSGLPSDRFFAERPEGSVSTLKIQRTQQEDSAVYLCASSLAGPYHNEQFFGPGTRLTVL.

Many counts were recorded for this clonotype. The J gene is TRBJ1-1, the V gene TRBV7-9; TRBD1 matches 8 bases. The germline CDR1 and CDR2 sequences are SEHNR and FQNEAQ (reference sequence). After removal of 2 bases from V and 10 bases from J, the junction contained 6 bases not matched to a gene. The CDR3 length is 13 residues. The CDR3 coding sequence is TGTGCCAGCAGCTTATCAGGGGGCGGGGGAGCTTTCTTT. It codes for CASSLSGGGGAFF.

The CDR3 DNA is TGTGCCAGCAGTGAAGATGGGACAGGGATGAACACTGAAGCTTTCTTT. Translating gives CASSEDGTGMNTEAFF. The chain couples TRBV2 to TRBJ1-1; the match to TRBD1 covers 9 bases. Per germline, CDR1 SNHLY and CDR2 FYNNEI. This CDR3 region has 16 residues. With V trimmed by 1 base and J by 0 bases, 3 bases remained unmatched.

In this sample, this clonotype turned up many times. The V and J genes are TRBV10-3 and TRBJ2-2; 7 bases align to TRBD1. The V gene's germline CDR1 is ENHRY and CDR2 SYGVKD. The ends lost 9 bases at V and 3 bases at J; junction bases unmatched: 4. This CDR3 is built from 13 residues. The CDR3 protein is CAIGGRDTGELFF. CDR3 in DNA: TGTGCCATAGGGGGCCGGGACACCGGGGAGCTGTTTTTT.

As for this clonotype: This sequence may be a read error, since a much larger clone differs from it by one base. This chain connects TRBV12-3 or TRBV12-4 to TRBJ1-1; maybe TRBD1 (6 bases). There are 15 residues in the CDR3. Trimming took off 5 bases at V and 6 bases at J, with 19 bases between the two ends. The CDR3 DNA sequence: TGTGCCAGCAGTCCGCCGGAGCAGGGGAAATCTGAAGCTTTCTTT. Protein sequence: CASSPPEQGKSEAFF.

The chain employs TRBV7-9 and TRBJ2-7; the D is unclear. CDR1 is SEHNR, CDR2 FQNEAQ, per germline (reference sequence). The V end lost 3 bases, the J end lost 7 bases, and 16 bases lay between the germline ends. The CDR3 sequence is 14 residues long. The CDR3 DNA sequence: TGTGCCAGCAGCTTGTTGTCGGCCTGGGATGAGCAGTACGTC. Residues: CASSLLSAWDEQYV.

The chain uses TRBV5-1 and TRBJ2-5; tentative D call: TRBD2 (5 bases). Germline V gives CDR1 SGHRS, CDR2 YFSETQ. Trimming removed 0 bases from V and 4 bases from J, with 19 bases in between. CDR3 length equals 17 residues. The CDR3 DNA follows: TGCGCCAGCAGCTTGGCCGTACGGCCGCGCAGCGGAGAGACCCAGTACTTC. Protein: CASSLAVRPRSGETQYF.

This clonotype has a count of ten or more. The gene calls are TRBV7-2 and TRBJ1-1; the D gene is possibly TRBD1 (5 bases). V was shortened by 7 bases and J by 0 bases, with 9 bases between the two germline ends. This CDR3 is built from 13 residues. CDR1 and CDR2 from the germline V gene are SGHTA and FQGNSA. The CDR3, as DNA: TGTGCCAGCATCGGCAGGGTGAACACTGAAGCTTTCTTT. It codes for CASIGRVNTEAFF. Full variable domain (rest looked up from reference TRBV7-2 and TRBJ1-1): GAGVSQSPSNKVTEKGKDVELRCDPISGHTALYWYRQSLGQGLEFLIYFQGNSAPDKSGLPSDRFSAERTGGSVSTLTIQRTQQEDSAVYLCASIGRVNTEAFFGQGTRLTVV.

This clonotype was counted only a few times. V gene TRBV5-5 combines with J gene TRBJ1-2; D remains unclear. V lost 4 bases and J lost 8, with 15 bases in between. The CDR3 length is 13 residues. CDR1 is SGHKS, CDR2 YYEKEE, per germline (reference sequence). DNA of the CDR3: TGTGCCAGCAGCCCCCCGGGCGTGTGGGGCTACACCTTC. This encodes CASSPPGVWGYTF.